In its sample, the clone carrying this T cell receptor beta chain was seen a few times. Trimming took 0 bases from V and 1 from J, leaving 14 bases between them. CDR1 DFQATT and CDR2 SNEGSKA come from the germline V gene (reference sequence). This CDR3 spans 16 amino acids. TCRdb reanalysed the PCR reads using MiXCR and keeps one entry per CDR3 protein. The profile shows several thousand distinct CDR3 sequences, about 15% of them singletons. This sample stems from a study of CXCR3 chemokines and chemotherapy response in bladder cancer. The chain couples TRBV20-1 to TRBJ2-3; D tentatively reads TRBD1 or TRBD2 (5 bases each). The sequence derives from a human donor with bladder cancer that responded to neoadjuvant chemotherapy. The biological material was taken from a patient whose treatment included neoadjuvant chemotherapy. The DNA of the CDR3 is TGCAGTGCTAGAGATTTGGGGGAGTGGGGCACAGATACGCAGTATTTT. Protein sequence: CSARDLGEWGTDTQYF.